This T cell receptor beta chain appears in the sequencing data of a study of cytomegalovirus exposure and HLA in healthy donors. PCR involved 60 Vbeta and 13 Jbeta primers. Assay used: immunoSEQ multiplex PCR; TCRdb lists only in-frame clones, some missing. The sample yields approximately 150,000 clones, roughly 80% seen once. Study-wide points: HLA alleles were associated with 15,000 to 20,000 TCR beta sequences in a later analysis at 0.05 false discovery rate.

Worth noting for this clone: The antigen is unknown.

The sequence derives from a woman aged 35 to 49 in good health and CMV-seronegative. Sequencing was performed on PBMCs.

CDR3 region: CASYLRGGDTEAFF. The CDR3, as DNA: TGTGCCAGTTACCTCAGGGGTGGGGACACTGAAGCTTTCTTT. The chain joins TRBV19 to TRBJ1-1, with a tentative D call TRBD1 (6 bases). Trimming took 8 bases from V and 3 from J, leaving 16 bases between them. The CDR3 loop spans 14 amino acids. CDR1 and CDR2 from the germline V gene are LNHDA and SQIVND (reference sequence).